These T cell receptor beta chains were read from a single sample in a study of control samples from healthy donors and cancer patients. The method was immunoSEQ multiplex PCR; TCRdb's version includes in-frame clones alone and lacks a portion of them. This sample has 150,000 to 200,000 clones, with more than 85% found just once. Sequencing input: blood. The source of these receptors is a middle-aged woman in good health. Each CDR3 is given with its conserved first and last residue. The D gene is left open where the match is weak. For some rows the clone size is stated as once, few or many, or as a class when expanded; others skip it.

v_gene: TRBV10-1; d_gene: -; j_gene: TRBJ2-1; abundance: once; CDR3nt: TGCGCCAGCAGTGAGTCGGGTCAGAATGAGCAGTTCTTC; CDR3aa: CASSESGQNEQFF
v_gene: TRBV18; d_gene: -; j_gene: TRBJ1-1; abundance: -; CDR3nt: TGTGCCAGCTCACCGGGGCGGCAGGGGCTAAACTTGAACACTGAAGCTTTCTTT; CDR3aa: CASSPGRQGLNLNTEAFF
v_gene: TRBV18; d_gene: TRBD2; j_gene: TRBJ2-2; abundance: -; CDR3nt: TGTGCCAGCTCCCCCTTGACTAGCGGGCTTACCGGGGAGCTGTTTTTT; CDR3aa: CASSPLTSGLTGELFF
v_gene: TRBV5-5; d_gene: -; j_gene: TRBJ1-1; abundance: -; CDR3nt: TGTGCCAGCAGCTATTCCCTACTGAGCATGAACACTGAAGCTTTCTTT; CDR3aa: CASSYSLLSMNTEAFF
v_gene: TRBV5-4; d_gene: TRBD1; j_gene: TRBJ2-3; abundance: -; CDR3nt: TGTGCCAGCAGCTCGGAACAGGGGCTCTCCACAGATACGCAGTATTTT; CDR3aa: CASSSEQGLSTDTQYF
v_gene: TRBV6-5; d_gene: -; j_gene: TRBJ1-3; abundance: -; CDR3nt: TGTGCCAGCAGTTCGCCGGGGGCCTCGAACACCATATATTTT; CDR3aa: CASSSPGASNTIYF
v_gene: TRBV7-9; d_gene: -; j_gene: TRBJ1-2; abundance: -; CDR3nt: TGTGCCAGCAGCTTACCGTGGAGACCCTATGGCTACACCTTC; CDR3aa: CASSLPWRPYGYTF
v_gene: TRBV5-5; d_gene: -; j_gene: TRBJ2-7; abundance: -; CDR3nt: TGTGCCAGCAGCTTTGGAGGGGGATCCTACGAGCAGTACTTC; CDR3aa: CASSFGGGSYEQYF
v_gene: TRBV20-1; d_gene: -; j_gene: TRBJ1-1; abundance: -; CDR3nt: TGCAGTGCTATTGGATGGCAGGAAGCTTTCTTT; CDR3aa: CSAIGWQEAFF
v_gene: TRBV13; d_gene: -; j_gene: TRBJ2-3; abundance: -; CDR3nt: TGTGCCAGCAGCACACGGCATGGGGACGACACAGATACGCAGTATTTT; CDR3aa: CASSTRHGDDTDTQYF
v_gene: TRBV6-6; d_gene: -; j_gene: TRBJ2-1; abundance: -; CDR3nt: TGTGCCAGCAGTTACAACCACCACAATGAGCAGTTCTTC; CDR3aa: CASSYNHHNEQFF
v_gene: TRBV19; d_gene: -; j_gene: TRBJ2-4; abundance: -; CDR3nt: TGTGCCAGTAGTATGCGTGGGGCCGCAAACATTCAGTACTTC; CDR3aa: CASSMRGAANIQYF
v_gene: TRBV6-5; d_gene: TRBD1; j_gene: TRBJ2-7; abundance: -; CDR3nt: TGTGCCAGCAGTTACCGGACAGGGGGAGCGGAAGAGCAGTACTTC; CDR3aa: CASSYRTGGAEEQYF
v_gene: TRBV6-2/TRBV6-3; d_gene: -; j_gene: TRBJ1-5; abundance: -; CDR3nt: TGTGCCAGCAGTTACTCCGAAAAAGGCAGATTCAATCAGCCCCAGCATTTT; CDR3aa: CASSYSEKGRFNQPQHF
v_gene: TRBV2; d_gene: -; j_gene: TRBJ2-2; abundance: once; CDR3nt: TGTGCCAGCAGTGGCCAGGGTGGGAACACCGGGGAGCTGTTTTTT; CDR3aa: CASSGQGGNTGELFF
v_gene: TRBV2; d_gene: -; j_gene: TRBJ1-1; abundance: -; CDR3nt: TGTGCCAGCAAAGCCCTAATAAGTGAAATGAACACTGAAGCTTTCTTT; CDR3aa: CASKALISEMNTEAFF
v_gene: TRBV5-1; d_gene: TRBD1; j_gene: TRBJ2-1; abundance: once; CDR3nt: TGCGCCAGCAGCGATGGACAGGGCTACAATGAGCAGTTCTTC; CDR3aa: CASSDGQGYNEQFF